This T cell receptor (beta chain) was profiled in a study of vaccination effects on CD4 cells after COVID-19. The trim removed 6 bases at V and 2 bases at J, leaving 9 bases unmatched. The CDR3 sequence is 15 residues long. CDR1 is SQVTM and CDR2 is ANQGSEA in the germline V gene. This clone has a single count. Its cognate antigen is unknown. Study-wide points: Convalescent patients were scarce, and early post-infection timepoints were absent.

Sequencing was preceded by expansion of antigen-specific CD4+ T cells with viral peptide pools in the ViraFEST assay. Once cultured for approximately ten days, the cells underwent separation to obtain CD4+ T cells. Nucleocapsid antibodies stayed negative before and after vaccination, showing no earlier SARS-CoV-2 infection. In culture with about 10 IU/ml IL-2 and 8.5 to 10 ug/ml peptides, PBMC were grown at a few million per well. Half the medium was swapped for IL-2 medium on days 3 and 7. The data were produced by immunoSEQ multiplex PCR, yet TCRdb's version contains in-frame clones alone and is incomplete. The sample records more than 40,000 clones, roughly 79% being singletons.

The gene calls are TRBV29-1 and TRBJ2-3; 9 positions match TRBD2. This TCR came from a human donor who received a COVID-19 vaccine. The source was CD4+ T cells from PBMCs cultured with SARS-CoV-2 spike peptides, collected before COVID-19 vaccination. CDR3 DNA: TGCAGCGTGCCGCGGCTAGCGGGGACCACAGATACGCAGTATTTT. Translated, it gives CSVPRLAGTTDTQYF.